What follows is one T cell receptor (beta chain) and its context. The sample comes from a study of cytomegalovirus exposure and HLA in healthy donors. Vbeta (60) and Jbeta (13) primers were used in the PCR. Assay: immunoSEQ multiplex PCR; the TCRdb copy retains only in-frame clones and omits some. There are 200,000 to 300,000 clones in the sample; approximately 85% occur only once, and about 2% lies in the top ten. Deletions cut 5 bases from V and 5 bases from J, with 13 bases between. The germline V gene has CDR1 LNHDA and CDR2 SQIVND (reference sequence). CDR3 size: 14 residues. This chain joins TRBV19 and TRBJ1-5; possibly TRBD1 for D (5 bases). The TCR comes from a woman between 40 and 50 years old in good health and CMV-seropositive. Input material: PBMCs. CDR3 coding DNA: TGTGCCAGTAGTCTGCAGGGTGGTGATCAGCCCCAGCATTTT. Translation gives CASSLQGGDQPQHF.